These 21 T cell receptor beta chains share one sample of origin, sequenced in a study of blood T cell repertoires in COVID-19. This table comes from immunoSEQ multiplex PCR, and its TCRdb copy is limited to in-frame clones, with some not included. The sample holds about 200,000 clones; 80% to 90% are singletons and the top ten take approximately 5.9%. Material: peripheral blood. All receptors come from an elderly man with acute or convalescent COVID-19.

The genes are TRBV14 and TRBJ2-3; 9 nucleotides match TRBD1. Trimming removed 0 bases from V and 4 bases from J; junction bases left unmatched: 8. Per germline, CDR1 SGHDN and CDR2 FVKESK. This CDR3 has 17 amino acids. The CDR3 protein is CASSQDLAGTGPDTQYF. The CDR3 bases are TGTGCCAGCAGCCAAGATTTGGCGGGGACAGGGCCAGATACGCAGTATTTT.

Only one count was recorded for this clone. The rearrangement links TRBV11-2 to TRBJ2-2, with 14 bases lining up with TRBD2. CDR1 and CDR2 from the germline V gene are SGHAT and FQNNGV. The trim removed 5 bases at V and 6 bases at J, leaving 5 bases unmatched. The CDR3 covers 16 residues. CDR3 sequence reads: CASSTGLAGVPGELFF. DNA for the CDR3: TGTGCCAGCAGCACGGGACTAGCGGGAGTTCCCGGGGAGCTGTTTTTT.

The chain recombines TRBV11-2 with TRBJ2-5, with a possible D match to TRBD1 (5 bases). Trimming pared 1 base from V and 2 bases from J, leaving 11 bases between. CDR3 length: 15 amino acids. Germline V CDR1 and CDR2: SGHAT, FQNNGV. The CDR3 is CASSLVSQGQETQYF. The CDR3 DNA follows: TGTGCCAGCAGCTTAGTTTCCCAGGGTCAAGAGACCCAGTACTTC.

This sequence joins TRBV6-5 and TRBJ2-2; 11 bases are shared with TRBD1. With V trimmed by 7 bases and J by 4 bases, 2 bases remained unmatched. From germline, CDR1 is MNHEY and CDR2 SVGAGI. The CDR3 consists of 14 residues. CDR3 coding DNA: TGTGCCAGCAAGGGGACAGGGGGCACCGGGGAGCTGTTTTTT. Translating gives CASKGTGGTGELFF.

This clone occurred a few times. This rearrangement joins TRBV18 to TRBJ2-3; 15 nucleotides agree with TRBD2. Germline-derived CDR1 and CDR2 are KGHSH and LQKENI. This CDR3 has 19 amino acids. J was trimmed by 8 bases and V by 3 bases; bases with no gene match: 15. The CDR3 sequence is CASSPLGLAGGPTLGTQYF. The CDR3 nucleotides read TGTGCCAGCTCACCCCTCGGACTAGCGGGAGGGCCGACCCTGGGTACGCAGTATTTT. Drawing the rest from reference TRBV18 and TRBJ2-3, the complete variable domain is NAGVMQNPRHLVRRRGQEARLRCSPMKGHSHVYWYRQLPEEGLKFMVYLQKENIIDESGMPKERFSAEFPKEGPSILRIQQVVRGDSAAYFCASSPLGLAGGPTLGTQYFGPGTRLTVL.

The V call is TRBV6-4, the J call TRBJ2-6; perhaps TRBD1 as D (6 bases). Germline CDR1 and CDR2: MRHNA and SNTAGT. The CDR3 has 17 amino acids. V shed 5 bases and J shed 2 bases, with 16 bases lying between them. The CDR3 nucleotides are TGTGCCAGCAGTCCCTATCCGCCAGGGGCTGGGGCCAACGTCCTGACTTTC. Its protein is CASSPYPPGAGANVLTF.

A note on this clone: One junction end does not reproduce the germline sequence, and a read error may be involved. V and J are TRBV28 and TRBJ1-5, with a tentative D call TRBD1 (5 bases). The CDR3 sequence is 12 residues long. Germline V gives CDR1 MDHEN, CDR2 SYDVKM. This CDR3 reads CASSQGGQAQHF. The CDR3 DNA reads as TGTGCCAGCAGTCAGGGCGGTCAGGCCCAGCATTTT.

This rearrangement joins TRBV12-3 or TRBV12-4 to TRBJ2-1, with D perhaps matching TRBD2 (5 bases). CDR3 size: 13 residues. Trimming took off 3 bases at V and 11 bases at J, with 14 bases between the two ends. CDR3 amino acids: CASSLALSEKQFF. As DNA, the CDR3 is TGTGCCAGCAGTTTGGCCCTTAGCGAGAAGCAGTTCTTC.

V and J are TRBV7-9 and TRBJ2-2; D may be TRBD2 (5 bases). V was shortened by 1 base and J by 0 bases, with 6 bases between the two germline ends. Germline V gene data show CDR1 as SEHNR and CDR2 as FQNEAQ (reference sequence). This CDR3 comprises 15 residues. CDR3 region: CASSLDGTNTGELFF. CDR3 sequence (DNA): TGTGCCAGCAGCTTAGACGGGACGAACACCGGGGAGCTGTTTTTT.

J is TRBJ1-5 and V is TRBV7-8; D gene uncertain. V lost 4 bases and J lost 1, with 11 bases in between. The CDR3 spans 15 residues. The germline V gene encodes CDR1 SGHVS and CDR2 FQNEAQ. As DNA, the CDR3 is TGTGCCAGCAGCTGGAACTCGGGGAGCAATCAGCCCCAGCATTTT. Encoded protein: CASSWNSGSNQPQHF.

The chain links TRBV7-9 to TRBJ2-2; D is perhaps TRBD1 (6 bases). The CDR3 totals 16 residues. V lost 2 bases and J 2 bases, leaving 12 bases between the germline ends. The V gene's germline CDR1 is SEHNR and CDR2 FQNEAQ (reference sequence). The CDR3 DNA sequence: TGTGCCAGCAGCTTACAAAGGACAGACAACACCGGGGAGCTGTTTTTT. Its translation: CASSLQRTDNTGELFF.

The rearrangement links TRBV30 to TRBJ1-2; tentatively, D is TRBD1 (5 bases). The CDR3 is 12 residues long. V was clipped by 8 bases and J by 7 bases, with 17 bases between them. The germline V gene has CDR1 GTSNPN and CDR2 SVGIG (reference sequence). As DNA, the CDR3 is TGTGCCGGGGGGAGGGCTATTGGTGGCTACACCTTC. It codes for CAGGRAIGGYTF.

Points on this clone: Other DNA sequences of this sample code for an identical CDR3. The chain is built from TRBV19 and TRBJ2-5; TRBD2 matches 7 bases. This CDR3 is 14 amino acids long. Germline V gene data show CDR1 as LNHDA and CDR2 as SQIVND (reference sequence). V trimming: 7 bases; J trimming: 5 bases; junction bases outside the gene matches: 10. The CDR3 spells CASTPRGRGETQYF. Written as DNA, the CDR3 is TGTGCCAGTACCCCACGTGGGCGGGGGGAGACCCAGTACTTC.

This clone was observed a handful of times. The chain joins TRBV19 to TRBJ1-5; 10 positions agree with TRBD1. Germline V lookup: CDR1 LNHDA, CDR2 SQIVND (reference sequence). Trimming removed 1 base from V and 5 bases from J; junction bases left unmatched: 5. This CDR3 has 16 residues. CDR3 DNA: TGTGCCAGTAGTATAGTTTCCGGGACAGGGGATCAGCCCCAGCATTTT. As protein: CASSIVSGTGDQPQHF. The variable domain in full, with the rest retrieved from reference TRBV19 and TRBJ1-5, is DGGITQSPKYLFRKEGQNVTLSCEQNLNHDAMYWYRQDPGQGLRLIYYSQIVNDFQKGDIAEGYSVSREKKESFPLTVTSAQKNPTAFYLCASSIVSGTGDQPQHFGDGTRLSIL.

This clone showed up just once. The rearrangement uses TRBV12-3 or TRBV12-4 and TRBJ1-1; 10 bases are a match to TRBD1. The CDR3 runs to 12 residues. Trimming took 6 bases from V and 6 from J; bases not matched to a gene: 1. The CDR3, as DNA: TGTGCCAGCAGGACAGGGGGCCCTGAAGCTTTCTTT. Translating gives CASRTGGPEAFF.

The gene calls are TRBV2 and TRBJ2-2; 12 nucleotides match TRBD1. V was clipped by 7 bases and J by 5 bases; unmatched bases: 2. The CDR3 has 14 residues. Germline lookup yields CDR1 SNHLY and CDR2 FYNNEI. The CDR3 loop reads CASMGQGATGELFF. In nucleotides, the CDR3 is TGTGCCAGCATGGGACAGGGGGCAACCGGGGAGCTGTTTTTT.

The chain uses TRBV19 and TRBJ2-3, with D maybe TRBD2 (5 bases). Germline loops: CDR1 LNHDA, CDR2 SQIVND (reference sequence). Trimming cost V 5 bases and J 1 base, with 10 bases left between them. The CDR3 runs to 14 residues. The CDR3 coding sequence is TGTGCCAGTAGTGGCCGGACTGGCACAGATACGCAGTATTTT. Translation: CASSGRTGTDTQYF.

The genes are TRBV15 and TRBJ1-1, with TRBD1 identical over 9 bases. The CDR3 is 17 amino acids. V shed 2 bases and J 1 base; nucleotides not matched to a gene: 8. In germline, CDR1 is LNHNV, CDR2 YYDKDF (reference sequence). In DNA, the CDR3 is TGTGCCACCAGCAGACCACGGACAGGGGCCGCGAACACTGAAGCTTTCTTT. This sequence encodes CATSRPRTGAANTEAFF.

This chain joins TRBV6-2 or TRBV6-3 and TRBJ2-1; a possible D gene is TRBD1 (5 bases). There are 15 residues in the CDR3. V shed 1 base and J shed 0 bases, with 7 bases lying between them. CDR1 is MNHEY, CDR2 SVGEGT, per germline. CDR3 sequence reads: CASSYFDSSYNEQFF. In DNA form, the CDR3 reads TGTGCCAGCAGTTACTTTGACAGCTCCTACAATGAGCAGTTCTTC.

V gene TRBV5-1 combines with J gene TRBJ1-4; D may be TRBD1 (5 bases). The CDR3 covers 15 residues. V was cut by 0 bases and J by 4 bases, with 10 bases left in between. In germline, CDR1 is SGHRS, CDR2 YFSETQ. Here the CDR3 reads CASSLAGGGNEKLFF. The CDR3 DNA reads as TGCGCCAGCAGCTTGGCCGGGGGTGGTAATGAAAAACTGTTTTTT. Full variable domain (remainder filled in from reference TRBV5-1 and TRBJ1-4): KAGVTQTPRYLIKTRGQQVTLSCSPISGHRSVSWYQQTPGQGLQFLFEYFSETQRNKGNFPGRFSGRQFSNSRSEMNVSTLELGDSALYLCASSLAGGGNEKLFFGSGTQLSVL.

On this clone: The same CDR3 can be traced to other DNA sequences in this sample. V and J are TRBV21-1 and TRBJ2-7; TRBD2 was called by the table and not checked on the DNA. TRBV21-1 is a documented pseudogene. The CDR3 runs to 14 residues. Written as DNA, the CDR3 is TGTGCCAGCAGCTTCCCTAGCGGGAGCTGCGAGCAGTACTTT. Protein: CASSFPSGSCEQYF.